Below, one T cell receptor beta chain is given with its context. Its antigen specificity is not known. No base-level quality is on record; no much larger clone is a single base apart. The trim is 3 bases for V and 4 bases for J, with a gap of 10 bases between the germline ends. CDR1 and CDR2 (KGHSH, LQKENI) derive from the germline V gene. Inclusive of the bounding cysteine and phenylalanine, the CDR3 is 13 residues long. CDR3 DNA only is kept here, 39 bases in frame from base 1. The study was a case-control design nested within a healthcare worker cohort in London, UK, with weekly nasopharyngeal swab PCR tests and blood sampling. Healthcare workers were recruited during the week of the UK lockdown, between 23 and 31 March 2020, and followed weekly for up to 16 weeks. The library was made by 5' RACE. Instrument used: NextSeq 500. The TCR library protocol attached unique molecular identifiers to individual cDNA molecules to correct for sequencing error and PCR bias. Sequencing covered both TCR alpha and beta chains, and within each sample the abundances of alpha and beta sequences were tightly co-correlated. The paper's processing steps were these. Decombinator V4 was used to perform V gene, J gene and CDR3 annotation of TCR sequences. Expanded TCRs were defined as changing significantly between any two time points under a Poisson model with p below 0.0001. TCR abundances were normalised to the total number of TCRs sequenced per sample and expressed as counts per million. TRAV1-2 paired with TRAJ12, TRAJ20 or TRAJ33 defined MAIT TCRs, while TRAV10 paired with TRAJ18 defined iNKT TCRs. VDJdb, accessed 1 November 2021, was searched for CMV, EBV and SARS-CoV-2 annotated TCRs, excluding TCRs annotated for multiple antigens. The public reads were run again by TCRdb, first through fastp at Q25 and then through MiXCR, and only productive beta chains were kept. One record per CDR3 amino acid sequence lists the most common genes and DNA. V and J calls and clone size were set by TCRdb, not the authors. Across this sample there are about 77,000 distinct CDR3 sequences, with about 16% seen only once. Of the sample, approximately 2.6% falls within the top ten clones.

The sample belongs to a study of early T cells in non-severe SARS-CoV-2 infection (dated by TCRdb to the early 2020s). In terms of the full investigation: Bulk RNA from unsorted whole blood was used for TCR sequencing, so alpha and beta chains could not be paired.

The study at large found these results: VDJdb matching was skewed toward anti-spike CD8 responses and likely underestimated virus-specific expansions, missing private and CD4 specificities.

The sequence joins TRBV18 to TRBJ2-7; the D gene is perhaps TRBD1, from 5 matching bases. The sample taken for sequencing was whole blood. The receptor was isolated from an adult who was a healthcare worker with PCR-confirmed SARS-CoV-2 infection or an uninfected control (not recorded which). CDR3 loop: CASSPGHLYEQYF. The nucleotide sequence reads TGTGCCAGCTCACCCGGACATCTTTACGAGCAGTACTTC.